What follows describes a single TCR beta chain. The antigen is not known. The CDR3 is made up of 15 amino acids. V shed 1 base and J 8 bases; nucleotides not matched to a gene: 7. The germline CDR1 and CDR2 sequences are SGHVS and FNYEAQ. This entry belongs to a study of shared clonotypes between healthy human individuals. About the research overall: Per donor, CD8 memory used one plate, CD8 naive used two, CD4 memory used three and CD4 naive used three. Whole-study results and caveats: Researchers sampled only blood; tissue repertoires likely differ.

The repertoire was sequenced with immunoSEQ multiplex PCR; TCRdb's copy has only in-frame clones and lacks some. The data show approximately 92,000 clones, with over 60% seen just once and approximately 53% held by the top ten. The material sequenced was memory CD8+ T cells sorted from blood. Documented subset: CD45RO+ cells pooled with CCR7-negative TemRA cells. The rearrangement links TRBV7-6 to TRBJ2-1; 8 bases agree with TRBD1. This sequence originates from a man aged 30 to 39 in good health. In nucleotides, the CDR3 is TGTGCCAGCAGCTTAGAACCAGGGGGCGCGGATGAGCAGTTCTTC. Translation gives CASSLEPGGADEQFF. Full variable domain (remainder filled in from reference TRBV7-6 and TRBJ2-1): GAGVSQSPRYKVTKRGQDVALRCDPISGHVSLYWYRQALGQGPEFLTYFNYEAQQDKSGLPNDRFSAERPEGSISTLTIQRTEQRDSAMYRCASSLEPGGADEQFFGPGTRLTVL.